This T cell receptor beta chain was sequenced for a study of blood T cell repertoires in COVID-19. At the level of the study: Material from acute and convalescent COVID-19 was sourced from the United States, Italy and Spain. Sample material is recorded as cDNA or gDNA derived from T cells, B-cell-depleted T cells, or PBMCs.

Original processing methods: Estimation of nucleated cell counts was performed using reference gene primer amplification. Produced via immunoSEQ multiplex PCR; TCRdb's table is partial and in-frame only. The V and J calls and the clone size are those of that table, but D and trimming were determined from the DNA. The sample has about 73,000 clones, 77% seen once; the top ten hold 2% to 2.5%. Per germline, CDR1 KGHDR and CDR2 SFDVKD. The CDR3 runs to 15 residues. V lost 2 bases to trimming and J lost 1 base, with 11 bases between them. Patients of the Seattle cohort, enrolled during active infection, were followed longitudinally.

The chain has TRBV24-1 and TRBJ2-7, with D tentatively TRBD2 (6 bases). The receptor comes from a man aged 65-85 years with COVID-19, enrolled during active disease. Sequencing input: peripheral blood. CDR3 loop: CATSDSGERSYEQYF. The CDR3 bases are TGTGCCACCAGTGATTCGGGGGAGCGGTCCTACGAGCAGTACTTC.